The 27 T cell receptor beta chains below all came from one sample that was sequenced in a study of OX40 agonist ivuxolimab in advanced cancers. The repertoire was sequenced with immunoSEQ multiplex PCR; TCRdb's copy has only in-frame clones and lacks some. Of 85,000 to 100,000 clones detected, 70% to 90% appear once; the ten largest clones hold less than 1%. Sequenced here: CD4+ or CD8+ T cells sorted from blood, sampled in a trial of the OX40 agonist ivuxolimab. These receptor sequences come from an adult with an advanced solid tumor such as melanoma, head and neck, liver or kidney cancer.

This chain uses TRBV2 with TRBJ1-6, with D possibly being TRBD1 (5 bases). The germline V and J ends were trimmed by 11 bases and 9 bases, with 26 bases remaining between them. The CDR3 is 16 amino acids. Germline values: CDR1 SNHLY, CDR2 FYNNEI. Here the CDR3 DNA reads TGTGCCTCCTCGAGGGGTGGCAGGGAGGTATCTTCACCCCTCCACTTT. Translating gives CASSRGGREVSSPLHF.

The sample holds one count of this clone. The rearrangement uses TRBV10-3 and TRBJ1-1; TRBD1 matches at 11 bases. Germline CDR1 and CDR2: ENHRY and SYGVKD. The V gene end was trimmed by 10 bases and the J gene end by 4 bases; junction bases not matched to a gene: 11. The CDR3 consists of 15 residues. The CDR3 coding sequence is TGTGCCACCGCGGCGGTCGGGACAGGGGGCACTGAAGCTTTCTTT. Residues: CATAAVGTGGTEAFF.

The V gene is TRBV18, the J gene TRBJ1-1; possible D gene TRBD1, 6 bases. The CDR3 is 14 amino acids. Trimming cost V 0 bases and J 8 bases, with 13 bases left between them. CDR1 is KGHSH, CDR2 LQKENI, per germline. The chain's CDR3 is CASSPPGDRLEAFF. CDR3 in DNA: TGTGCCAGCTCACCACCGGGTGACAGGTTAGAAGCTTTCTTT.

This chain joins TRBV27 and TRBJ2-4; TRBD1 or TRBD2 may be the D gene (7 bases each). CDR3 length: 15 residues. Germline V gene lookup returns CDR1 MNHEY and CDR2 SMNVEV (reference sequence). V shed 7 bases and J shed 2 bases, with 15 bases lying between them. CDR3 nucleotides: TGTGCCAGCACCTTCAGGGGGGGCACCAAAAACATTCAGTACTTC. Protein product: CASTFRGGTKNIQYF.

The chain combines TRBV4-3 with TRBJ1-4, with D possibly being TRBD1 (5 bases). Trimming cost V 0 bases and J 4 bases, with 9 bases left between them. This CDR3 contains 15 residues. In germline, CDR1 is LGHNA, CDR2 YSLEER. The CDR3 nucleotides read TGCGCCAGCAGCCAAGAGTGGGGGGGTAATGAAAAACTGTTTTTT. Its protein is CASSQEWGGNEKLFF.

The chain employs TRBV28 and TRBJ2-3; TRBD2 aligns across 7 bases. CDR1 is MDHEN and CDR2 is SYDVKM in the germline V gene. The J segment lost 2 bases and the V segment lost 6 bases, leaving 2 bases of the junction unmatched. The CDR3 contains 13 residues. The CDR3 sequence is CASSGGFTDTQYF. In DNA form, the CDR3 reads TGTGCCAGCAGCGGGGGGTTCACAGATACGCAGTATTTT.

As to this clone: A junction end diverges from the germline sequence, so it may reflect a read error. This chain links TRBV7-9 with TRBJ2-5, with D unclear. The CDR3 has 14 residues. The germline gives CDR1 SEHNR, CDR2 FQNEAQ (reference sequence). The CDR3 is CAGSLRPGQETQYF. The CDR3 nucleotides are TGTGCCGGCAGTCTGCGGCCCGGTCAAGAGACCCAGTACTTC.

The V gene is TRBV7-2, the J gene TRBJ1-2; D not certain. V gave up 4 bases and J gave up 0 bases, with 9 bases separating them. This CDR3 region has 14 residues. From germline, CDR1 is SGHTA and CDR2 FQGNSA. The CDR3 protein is CASSSDGPNYGYTF. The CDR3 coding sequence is TGTGCCAGCAGCTCCGACGGCCCTAACTATGGCTACACCTTC.

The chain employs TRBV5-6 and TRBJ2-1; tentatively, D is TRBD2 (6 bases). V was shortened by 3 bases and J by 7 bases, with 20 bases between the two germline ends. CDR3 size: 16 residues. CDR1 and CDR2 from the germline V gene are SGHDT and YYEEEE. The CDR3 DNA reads TGTGCCAGCAGCTATGGCGGGCGGCCGGGGGTAAATGAGCAGTTCTTC. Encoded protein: CASSYGGRPGVNEQFF.

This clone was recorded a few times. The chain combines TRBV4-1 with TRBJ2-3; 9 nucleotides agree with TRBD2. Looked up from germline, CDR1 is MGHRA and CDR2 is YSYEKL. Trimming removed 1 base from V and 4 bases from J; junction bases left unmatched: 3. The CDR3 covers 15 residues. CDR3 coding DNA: TGCGCCAGCAGCCAAGTGGGACTAGCTCCAGATACGCAGTATTTT. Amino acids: CASSQVGLAPDTQYF.

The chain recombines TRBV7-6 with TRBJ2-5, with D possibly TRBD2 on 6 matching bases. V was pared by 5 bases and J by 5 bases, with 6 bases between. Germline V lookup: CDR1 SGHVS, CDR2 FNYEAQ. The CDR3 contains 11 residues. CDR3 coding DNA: TGTGCCAGCAGCGGGGGGGAGACCCAGTACTTC. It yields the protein CASSGGETQYF. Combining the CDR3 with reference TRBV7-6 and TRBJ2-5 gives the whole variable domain GAGVSQSPRYKVTKRGQDVALRCDPISGHVSLYWYRQALGQGPEFLTYFNYEAQQDKSGLPNDRFSAERPEGSISTLTIQRTEQRDSAMYRCASSGGETQYFGPGTRLLVL.

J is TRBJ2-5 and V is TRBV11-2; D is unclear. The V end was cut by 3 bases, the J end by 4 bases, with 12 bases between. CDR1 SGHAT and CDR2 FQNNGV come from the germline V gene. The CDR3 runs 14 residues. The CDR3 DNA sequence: TGTGCCAGCAGCTTTACTCGGACGGGAGAGACCCAGTACTTC. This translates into CASSFTRTGETQYF.

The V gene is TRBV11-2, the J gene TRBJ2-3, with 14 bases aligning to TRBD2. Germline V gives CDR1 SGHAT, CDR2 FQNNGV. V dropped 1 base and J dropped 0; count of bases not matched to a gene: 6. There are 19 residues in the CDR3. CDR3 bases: TGTGCCAGCAGCTTAGCACCGGGGACTAGCGGGGGTAGCACAGATACGCAGTATTTT. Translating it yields CASSLAPGTSGGSTDTQYF.

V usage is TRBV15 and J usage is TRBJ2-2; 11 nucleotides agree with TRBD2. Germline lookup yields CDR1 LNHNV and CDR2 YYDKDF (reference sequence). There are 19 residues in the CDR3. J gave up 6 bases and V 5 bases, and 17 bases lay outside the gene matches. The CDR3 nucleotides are TGTGCCACCAGCTCCCGGGTTCTAGCGGGAGGCCACTTAGCCGGGGAGCTGTTTTTT. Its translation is CATSSRVLAGGHLAGELFF.

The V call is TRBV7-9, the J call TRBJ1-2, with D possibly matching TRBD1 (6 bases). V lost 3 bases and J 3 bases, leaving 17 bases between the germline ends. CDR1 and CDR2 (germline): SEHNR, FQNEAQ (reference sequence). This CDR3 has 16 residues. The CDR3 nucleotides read TGTGCCAGCAGCTTTCTAAGGGGGGGCGCAGACTATGGCTACACCTTC. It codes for CASSFLRGGADYGYTF. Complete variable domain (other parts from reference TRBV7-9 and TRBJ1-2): DTGVSQNPRHKITKRGQNVTFRCDPISEHNRLYWYRQTLGQGPEFLTYFQNEAQLEKSRLLSDRFSAERPKGSFSTLEIQRTEQGDSAMYLCASSFLRGGADYGYTFGSGTRLTVV.

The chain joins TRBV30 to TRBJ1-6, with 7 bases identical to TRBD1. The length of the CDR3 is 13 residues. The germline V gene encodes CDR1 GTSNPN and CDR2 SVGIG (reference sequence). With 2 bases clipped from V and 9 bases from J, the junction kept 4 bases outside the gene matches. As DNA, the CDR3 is TGTGCCTGGAGTAAGCCAGGGGGTTCACCCCTCCACTTT. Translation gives CAWSKPGGSPLHF. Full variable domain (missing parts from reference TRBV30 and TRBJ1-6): SQTIHQWPATLVQPVGSPLSLECTVEGTSNPNLYWYRQAAGRGLQLLFYSVGIGQISSEVPQNLSASRPQDRQFILSSKKLLLSDSGFYLCAWSKPGGSPLHFGNGTRLTVT.

The CDR3 protein is CASSLGVVNSPLHF. For the CDR3, the DNA is TGTGCCAGCAGCTTGGGGGTCGTAAATTCACCCCTCCACTTT. The rearrangement links TRBV5-4 to TRBJ1-6, with D unclear. CDR3 length: 14 amino acids. CDR1 is SGHNT and CDR2 is YYREEE in the germline V gene (reference sequence). The V end lost 0 bases, the J end lost 7 bases, and 8 bases lay between the germline ends. Drawing the rest from reference TRBV5-4 and TRBJ1-6, the complete variable domain is ETGVTQSPTHLIKTRGQQVTLRCSSQSGHNTVSWYQQALGQGPQFIFQYYREEENGRGNFPPRFSGLQFPNYSSELNVNALELDDSALYLCASSLGVVNSPLHFGNGTRLTVT.

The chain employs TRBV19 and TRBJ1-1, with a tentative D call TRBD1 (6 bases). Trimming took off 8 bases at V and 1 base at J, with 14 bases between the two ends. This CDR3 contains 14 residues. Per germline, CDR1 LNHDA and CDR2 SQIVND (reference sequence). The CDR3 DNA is TGTGCCAGTTCTGGGGGCGTTGGGAACACTGAAGCTTTCTTT. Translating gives CASSGGVGNTEAFF.

CDR3 loop: CASSQESGGGDTQYF. CDR3 DNA: TGCGCCAGCAGCCAAGAATCTGGGGGGGGAGATACGCAGTATTTT. The chain combines TRBV4-3 with TRBJ2-3; TRBD2 matches at 7 bases. CDR1 is LGHNA and CDR2 is YSLEER in the germline V gene. The V gene end was trimmed by 0 bases and the J gene end by 5 bases; junction bases not matched to a gene: 5. The CDR3 is 15 residues long.

CDR3 DNA sequence: TGTGCCAGCTCAACAGGATCTAACTATGGCTACACCTTC. Translated, it gives CASSTGSNYGYTF. The gene calls are TRBV18 and TRBJ1-2, with D possibly matching TRBD1 (5 bases). This CDR3 is built from 13 residues. Germline V lookup: CDR1 KGHSH, CDR2 LQKENI. V lost 5 bases to trimming and J lost 0 bases, with 7 bases between them. Variable domain in full (rest from reference TRBV18 and TRBJ1-2): NAGVMQNPRHLVRRRGQEARLRCSPMKGHSHVYWYRQLPEEGLKFMVYLQKENIIDESGMPKERFSAEFPKEGPSILRIQQVVRGDSAAYFCASSTGSNYGYTFGSGTRLTVV.

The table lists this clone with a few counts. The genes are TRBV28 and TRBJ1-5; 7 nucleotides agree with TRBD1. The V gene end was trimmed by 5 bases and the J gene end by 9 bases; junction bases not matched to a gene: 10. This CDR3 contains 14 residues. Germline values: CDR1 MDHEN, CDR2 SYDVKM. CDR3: CASSRGPNYPPQHF. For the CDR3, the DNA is TGTGCCAGCAGTAGGGGGCCAAATTATCCGCCCCAGCATTTT.

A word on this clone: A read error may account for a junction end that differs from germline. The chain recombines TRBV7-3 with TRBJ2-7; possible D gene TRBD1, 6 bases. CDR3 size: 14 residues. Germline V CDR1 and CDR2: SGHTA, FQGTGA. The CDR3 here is CATSVYGGSYEQYF. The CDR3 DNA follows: TGTGCCACCAGCGTCTATGGGGGCAGCTACGAGCAGTACTTC.

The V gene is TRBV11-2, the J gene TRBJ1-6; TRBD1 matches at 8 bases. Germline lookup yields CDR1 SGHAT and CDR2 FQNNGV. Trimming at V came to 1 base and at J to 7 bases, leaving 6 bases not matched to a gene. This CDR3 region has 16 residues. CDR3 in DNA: TGTGCCAGCAGCTTAGGGGTGACAGGGGTGAATTCACCCCTCCACTTT. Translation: CASSLGVTGVNSPLHF.

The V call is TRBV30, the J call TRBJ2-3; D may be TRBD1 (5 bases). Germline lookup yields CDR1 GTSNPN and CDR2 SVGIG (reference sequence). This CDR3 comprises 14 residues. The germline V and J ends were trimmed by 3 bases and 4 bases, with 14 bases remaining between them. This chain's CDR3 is CAWSLGRLSDTQYF. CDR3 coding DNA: TGTGCCTGGAGCCTGGGGCGGCTATCAGATACGCAGTATTTT.

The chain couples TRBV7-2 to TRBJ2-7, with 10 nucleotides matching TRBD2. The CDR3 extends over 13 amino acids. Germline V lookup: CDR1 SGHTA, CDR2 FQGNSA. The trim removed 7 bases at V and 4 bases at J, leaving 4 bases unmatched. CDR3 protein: CASTGLARYEQYF. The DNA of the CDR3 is TGTGCCAGCACGGGACTAGCGAGGTACGAGCAGTACTTC.

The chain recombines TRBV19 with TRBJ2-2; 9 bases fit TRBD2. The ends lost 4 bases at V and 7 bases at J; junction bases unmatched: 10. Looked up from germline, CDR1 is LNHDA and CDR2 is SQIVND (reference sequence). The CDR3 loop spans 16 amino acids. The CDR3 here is CASSNRGGGAVGELFF. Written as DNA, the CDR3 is TGTGCCAGTAGTAATCGAGGCGGGGGGGCCGTCGGGGAGCTGTTTTTT.

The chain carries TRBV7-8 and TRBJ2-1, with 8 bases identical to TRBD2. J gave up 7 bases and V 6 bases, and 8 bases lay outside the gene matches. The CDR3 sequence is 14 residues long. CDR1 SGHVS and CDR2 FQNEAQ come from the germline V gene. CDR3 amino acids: CASRGRGAANEQFF. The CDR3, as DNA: TGTGCCAGCAGGGGGCGGGGGGCCGCAAATGAGCAGTTCTTC.